The 19 T cell receptor beta chains listed next were all sequenced from one sample in a study of T cells in Graves' hyperthyroidism and ophthalmopathy. What was amplified from RNA transcripts were TCR beta CDR3 regions. An initial round of RT-PCR targeting the TCR CDR3 relied on the HTBI primer set. MiXCR, run by TCRdb on the multiplex PCR reads, gives a single entry per CDR3 protein. Altogether about 710,000 distinct CDR3 sequences are present, around 17% being singletons, with the ten largest covering 8.4%. The source material was blood. The receptors derive from a young man with Graves' hyperthyroidism.

This chain uses TRBV29-1 with TRBJ2-7, with D maybe TRBD1 (6 bases). The CDR3 covers 13 residues. Germline CDR1 and CDR2: SQVTM and ANQGSEA. V gave up 4 bases and J gave up 3 bases, with 13 bases separating them. CDR3 loop: CSVGTGTNYEQYF. The CDR3 DNA reads as TGCAGCGTTGGAACAGGGACCAACTACGAGCAGTACTTC.

In the case of this clonotype: A much larger clone sits a single nucleotide away, making a read error possible. Written as DNA, the CDR3 is TGCGCCAGCAGCTTCGGGGGCATTGGGACCTACGAGCAGTACTTC. Its translation: CASSFGGIGTYEQYF. The chain is built from TRBV5-1 and TRBJ2-7; tentatively, D is TRBD1 or TRBD2 (6 bases each). This CDR3 contains 15 residues. The germline V gene has CDR1 SGHRS and CDR2 YFSETQ. Trimming stripped 2 bases from V and 2 bases from J, with 14 bases between.

The V call is TRBV7-8, the J call TRBJ2-3, with 7 nucleotides matching TRBD1. Looked up from germline, CDR1 is SGHVS and CDR2 is FQNEAQ. The CDR3 has 17 amino acids. The junction had 16 bases not matched to a gene; V was cut back by 6 bases and J by 4 bases. The CDR3 DNA follows: TGTGCCAGCAGTCAAATCTCCAGGGGGTTAAGATCAGATACGCAGTATTTT. It is translated as CASSQISRGLRSDTQYF.

This clonotype occurred a few times. This chain uses TRBV27 with TRBJ1-1; D not certain. The CDR3 contains 14 residues. Germline CDR1 and CDR2: MNHEY and SMNVEV (reference sequence). V shed 0 bases and J shed 1 base, with 6 bases lying between them. The CDR3 reads CASSLSVGNTEAFF. In nucleotides, the CDR3 is TGTGCCAGCAGTTTATCCGTGGGGAACACTGAAGCTTTCTTT.

This rearrangement joins TRBV7-3 to TRBJ2-1, with 9 bases that match TRBD1. Germline lookup yields CDR1 SGHTA and CDR2 FQGTGA. CDR3 size: 15 residues. J gave up 5 bases and V 5 bases, and 7 bases lay outside the gene matches. CDR3 DNA: TGTGCCAGCAGCCCTGGACAGGGGTACCACAATGAGCAGTTCTTC. It yields the protein CASSPGQGYHNEQFF.

This clonotype was counted many times. The J gene is TRBJ2-1, the V gene TRBV5-1; 12 bases map to TRBD2. The CDR3 runs to 16 residues. V lost 2 bases, J lost 10 bases, and 10 bases stayed unmatched. Germline V gene lookup returns CDR1 SGHRS and CDR2 YFSETQ. The CDR3 DNA reads TGCGCCAGCAGCTTTCTAGCGGGAGGGTACAATGTGGAGCAGTTCTTC. Amino acids: CASSFLAGGYNVEQFF.

This clonotype was counted a few times. The rearrangement joins TRBV2 to TRBJ2-7; 8 bases align to TRBD1. The CDR3 covers 14 residues. With 6 bases clipped from V and 5 bases from J, the junction kept 9 bases outside the gene matches. Germline V CDR1 and CDR2: SNHLY, FYNNEI. CDR3 sequence: CASRRRQGAHEQYF. The CDR3 coding sequence is TGTGCCAGCAGGAGGAGGCAGGGGGCACACGAGCAGTACTTC.

At least ten counts were recorded for this clonotype. The chain recombines TRBV7-2 with TRBJ2-1, with D tentatively TRBD2 (6 bases). The CDR3 length is 15 residues. V gave up 5 bases and J gave up 4 bases, with 15 bases separating them. Germline V CDR1 and CDR2: SGHTA, FQGNSA. The CDR3 DNA is TGTGCCAGCAGCCCGGAGGGAAACAGGTACAATGAGCAGTTCTTC. Translating gives CASSPEGNRYNEQFF.

This clonotype occurred many times. This chain links TRBV28 with TRBJ2-1; TRBD2 aligns across 8 bases. Trimming cost V 5 bases and J 3 bases; bases outside gene matches: 15. Germline V gene sequence: CDR1 MDHEN, CDR2 SYDVKM. This CDR3 has 18 amino acids. The CDR3 DNA sequence: TGTGCCAGCAGTCCGCCCGGGGGGGCGGGAGGACGCTACAATGAGCAGTTCTTC. It translates to CASSPPGGAGGRYNEQFF.

The chain has TRBV29-1 and TRBJ2-1; TRBD2 matches 11 bases. CDR3 length equals 17 residues. Germline V lookup: CDR1 SQVTM, CDR2 ANQGSEA. J was trimmed by 4 bases and V by 7 bases; bases with no gene match: 15. CDR3 sequence: CSGAGTETSGAYNEQFF. CDR3 sequence (DNA): TGCAGCGGAGCCGGGACAGAGACTAGCGGGGCGTACAATGAGCAGTTCTTC.

This clonotype was found many times. The V call is TRBV2, the J call TRBJ2-3; 14 nucleotides align to TRBD2. Germline lookup yields CDR1 SNHLY and CDR2 FYNNEI. This CDR3 is 17 amino acids long. The J segment lost 5 bases and the V segment lost 4 bases, leaving 8 bases of the junction unmatched. In DNA, the CDR3 is TGTGCCAGCAGTGCGTTGGGACTAGCGGGAGCGGGAGATACGCAGTATTTT. This codes for CASSALGLAGAGDTQYF.

The table lists this clonotype with a few counts. The chain uses TRBV9 and TRBJ1-3, with D possibly being TRBD1 (5 bases). The V gene lost 0 bases and the J gene lost 0 bases, with 13 bases spanning the gap. The CDR3 has 17 amino acids. Germline V CDR1 and CDR2: SGDLS, YYNGEE. The CDR3 sequence is CASSVGLGRSSGNTIYF. DNA of the CDR3: TGTGCCAGCAGCGTAGGTTTGGGGCGTAGCTCTGGAAACACCATATATTTT.

At least ten counts were recorded for this clonotype. This chain connects TRBV24-1 to TRBJ2-7; D gene uncertain. Germline CDR1 KGHDR, CDR2 SFDVKD. CDR3 length equals 14 residues. Trimming removed 3 bases at V and 5 bases at J, with 13 bases between. The CDR3 DNA reads as TGTGCCACCAGTGATGCCTCCAAACCCCACGAGCAGTACTTC. Its protein product is CATSDASKPHEQYF.

The sample holds a few counts of this clonotype. The rearrangement links TRBV4-2 to TRBJ1-4; D is unclear. V was clipped by 0 bases and J by 7 bases, with 12 bases between them. The CDR3 has 15 residues. Germline V lookup: CDR1 LGHNA, CDR2 YNFKEQ. CDR3 bases: TGTGCCAGCAGCCAAGAGTGGGGTAGAGGTGAAAAACTGTTTTTT. Its translation: CASSQEWGRGEKLFF.

This clonotype has only a few counts. The rearrangement links TRBV4-3 to TRBJ2-2; D remains unclear. Germline lookup yields CDR1 LGHNA and CDR2 YSLEER. V shed 0 bases and J shed 3 bases, with 8 bases lying between them. The length of the CDR3 is 15 residues. CDR3 coding DNA: TGCGCCAGCAGCCAAGAGAACCTCTACACCGGGGAGCTGTTTTTT. Translated: CASSQENLYTGELFF.

This clonotype showed up many times. CDR3 bases: TGCGCCAGCAGGAGAGGGACAGGGGCCTACGAGCAGTACTTC. Translated, it gives CASRRGTGAYEQYF. The chain links TRBV5-1 to TRBJ2-7; 10 nucleotides align to TRBD1. J gave up 2 bases and V 5 bases, and 4 bases lay outside the gene matches. Germline V gene lookup returns CDR1 SGHRS and CDR2 YFSETQ. This CDR3 region has 14 residues.

This clonotype has only a few counts. The chain employs TRBV4-3 and TRBJ2-3; 7 nucleotides align to TRBD1. This CDR3 has 16 residues. CDR1 is LGHNA and CDR2 is YSLEER in the germline V gene. V shed 0 bases and J 0 bases; nucleotides not matched to a gene: 3. The CDR3, as DNA: TGCGCCAGCAGCCAAGATGGGACAGCTAGCACAGATACGCAGTATTTT. Amino acids: CASSQDGTASTDTQYF.

This clonotype has ten or more counts. The chain is built from TRBV28 and TRBJ2-7; the D is unclear. V dropped 5 bases and J dropped 5 bases, with 16 bases sitting between them. The germline V gene has CDR1 MDHEN and CDR2 SYDVKM. The CDR3 loop spans 14 amino acids. The CDR3 here is CASSQAPLSDEQYF. CDR3 nucleotide sequence: TGTGCCAGCAGTCAAGCCCCTCTCTCTGACGAGCAGTACTTC.

This clonotype has more than one count but fewer than ten. V is TRBV20-1 and J is TRBJ2-2, with D possibly being TRBD2 (6 bases). This CDR3 has 17 amino acids. Trimming stripped 1 base from V and 2 bases from J, with 17 bases between. Germline-derived CDR1 and CDR2 are DFQATT and SNEGSKA (reference sequence). CDR3 sequence reads: CSARGVRSGKNTGELFF. As DNA, the CDR3 is TGCAGTGCTAGAGGAGTACGTAGCGGTAAAAACACCGGGGAGCTGTTTTTT.